This TCR beta chain was observed in a study of response to subunit inactivated influenza vaccine. V lost 0 bases and J lost 7; bases outside the gene matches: 7. The CDR3 covers 16 residues. The germline V gene encodes CDR1 KGHDR and CDR2 SFDVKD. A single record per CDR3 protein comes from TCRdb applying MiXCR to the RT-PCR reads. The sample yields about 650,000 distinct CDR3 sequences, around 16% seen once. Overall study results and limits: The study's authors posited that every seasonal influenza vaccination enlists few new T cells.

A word on this clonotype: Its target is not known.

V usage is TRBV24-1 and J usage is TRBJ2-2, with 7 bases aligning to TRBD1. The sample here was PBMCs from blood, taken about 11 days after vaccination. The source of this sequence is a man aged 50 to 59 who received an inactivated influenza vaccine. The CDR3 DNA follows: TGTGCCACCAGTGATTTGCGCCAGGGGGACGTCGGGGAGCTGTTTTTT. Amino acids: CATSDLRQGDVGELFF.